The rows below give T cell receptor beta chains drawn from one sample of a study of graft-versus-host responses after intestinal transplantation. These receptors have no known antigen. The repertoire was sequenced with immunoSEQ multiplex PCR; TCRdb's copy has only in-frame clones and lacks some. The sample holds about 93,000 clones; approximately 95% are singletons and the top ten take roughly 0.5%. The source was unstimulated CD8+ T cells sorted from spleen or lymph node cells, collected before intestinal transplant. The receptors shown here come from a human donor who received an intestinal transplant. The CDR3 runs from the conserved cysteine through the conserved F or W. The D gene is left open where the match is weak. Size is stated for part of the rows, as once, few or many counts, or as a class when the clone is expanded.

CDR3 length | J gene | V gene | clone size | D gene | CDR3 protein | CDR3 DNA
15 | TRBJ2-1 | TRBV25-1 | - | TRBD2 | CASSARTSGSTEQFF | TGTGCCAGCAGTGCACGGACTAGCGGGTCTACTGAGCAGTTCTTC
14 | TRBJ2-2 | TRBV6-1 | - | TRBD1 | CASPGTGNTGELFF | TGTGCCAGCCCCGGGACAGGGAACACCGGGGAGCTGTTTTTT
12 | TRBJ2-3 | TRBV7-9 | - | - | CASSLPAGGQYF | TGTGCCAGCAGCTTACCTGCCGGGGGGCAGTATTTT
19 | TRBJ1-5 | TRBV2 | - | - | CASSVGPIESEYSNQPQHF | TGTGCCAGCAGTGTGGGGCCGATTGAATCTGAATATAGCAATCAGCCCCAGCATTTT
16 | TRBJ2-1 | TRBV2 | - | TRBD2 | CASRDLAGVSYNEQFF | TGTGCCAGCAGAGACCTAGCGGGGGTCTCCTACAATGAGCAGTTCTTC
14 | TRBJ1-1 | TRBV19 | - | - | CASSYGFGNTEAFF | TGTGCCAGTAGTTACGGGTTCGGGAACACTGAAGCTTTCTTT
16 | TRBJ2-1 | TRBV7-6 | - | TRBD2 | CASSSTSGSSYNEQFF | TGTGCCAGCAGCTCTACTAGCGGGAGCTCCTACAATGAGCAGTTCTTC
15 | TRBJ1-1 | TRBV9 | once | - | CASSVEIGVDTEAFF | TGTGCCAGCAGCGTAGAGATAGGGGTGGACACTGAAGCTTTCTTT
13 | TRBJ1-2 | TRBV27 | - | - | CASSLQGNYGYTF | TGTGCCAGCAGTTTACAGGGGAACTATGGCTACACCTTC
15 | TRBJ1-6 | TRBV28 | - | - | CASSLPGSYNSPLHF | TGTGCCAGCAGTTTACCAGGCTCCTATAATTCACCCCTCCACTTT
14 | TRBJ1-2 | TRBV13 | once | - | CASSPPSVNYGYTF | TGTGCCAGCAGCCCCCCTTCGGTTAACTATGGCTACACCTTC
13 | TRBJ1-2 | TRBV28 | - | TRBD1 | CASGPGQAYGYTF | TGTGCCAGCGGCCCGGGACAGGCCTATGGCTACACCTTC
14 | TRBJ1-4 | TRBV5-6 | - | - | CASSLTPTDEKLFF | TGTGCCAGCAGCCTGACACCCACCGATGAAAAACTGTTTTTT
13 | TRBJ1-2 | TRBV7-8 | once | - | CASSLAYSRGYTF | TGTGCCAGCAGCTTAGCGTATAGCCGTGGCTACACCTTC
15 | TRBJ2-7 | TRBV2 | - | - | CASSVGGSATYEQYF | TGTGCCAGCAGTGTCGGGGGTTCGGCAACCTACGAGCAGTACTTC
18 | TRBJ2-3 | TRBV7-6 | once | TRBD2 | CASSPGTSGGANTDTQYF | TGTGCCAGCAGCCCGGGGACTAGCGGGGGGGCGAACACAGATACGCAGTATTTT
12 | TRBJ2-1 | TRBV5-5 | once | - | CASSLALNEQFF | TGTGCCAGCAGCTTGGCTCTCAATGAGCAGTTCTTC
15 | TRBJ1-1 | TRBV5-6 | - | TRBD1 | CASSPQGAMETEAFF | TGTGCCAGCAGCCCCCAGGGGGCAATGGAAACTGAAGCTTTCTTT
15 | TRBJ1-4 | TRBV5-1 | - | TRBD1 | CASSLVGRGREKLFF | TGCGCCAGCAGCTTGGTCGGCAGGGGGAGGGAAAAACTGTTTTTT
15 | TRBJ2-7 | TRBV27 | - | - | CASSFLSLLPYEQYF | TGTGCCAGCAGTTTTTTGAGCCTGCTCCCCTACGAGCAGTACTTC
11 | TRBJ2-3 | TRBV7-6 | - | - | CASSTTDTQYF | TGTGCCAGCAGTACTACAGATACGCAGTATTTT
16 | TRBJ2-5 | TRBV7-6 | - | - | CASSLFIRGSQETQYF | TGTGCCAGCAGCTTATTCATCCGGGGAAGCCAAGAGACCCAGTACTTC
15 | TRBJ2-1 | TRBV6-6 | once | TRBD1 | CASREQGASYNEQFF | TGTGCCAGCAGAGAACAGGGGGCCTCCTACAATGAGCAGTTCTTC
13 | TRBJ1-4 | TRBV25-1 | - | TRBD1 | CASSVSGGEKLFF | TGTGCCAGCAGTGTCTCAGGGGGTGAAAAACTGTTTTTT
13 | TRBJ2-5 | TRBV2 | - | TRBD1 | CASSWDSQETQYF | TGTGCCAGCAGTTGGGACAGCCAAGAGACCCAGTACTTC
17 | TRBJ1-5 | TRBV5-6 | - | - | CASSLRSRRGSNQPQHF | TGTGCCAGCAGCTTGCGTTCTAGGCGGGGGAGCAATCAGCCCCAGCATTTT
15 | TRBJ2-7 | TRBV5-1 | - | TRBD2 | CATRMGLAGIDEQYF | TGCGCCACCCGCATGGGACTAGCGGGGATCGACGAGCAGTACTTC
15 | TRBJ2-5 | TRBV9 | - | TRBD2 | CASSVEGRGQETQYF | TGTGCCAGCAGCGTAGAAGGGAGGGGCCAAGAGACCCAGTACTTC
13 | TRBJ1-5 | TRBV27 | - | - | CASSLIGDQPQHF | TGTGCCAGCAGTTTAATCGGGGATCAGCCCCAGCATTTT
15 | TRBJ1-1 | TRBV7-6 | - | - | CASSLEARENTEAFF | TGTGCCAGCAGCTTAGAGGCTCGGGAGAACACTGAAGCTTTCTTT
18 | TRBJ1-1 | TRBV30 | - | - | CAWTSRFYGGATGTEAFF | TGTGCCTGGACGAGCCGATTTTACGGAGGGGCAACAGGCACTGAAGCTTTCTTT
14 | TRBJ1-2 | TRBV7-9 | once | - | CASSTLDRTYGYTF | TGTGCCAGCAGCACCCTCGACAGGACCTATGGCTACACCTTC
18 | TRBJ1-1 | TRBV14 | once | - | CASSQDPIGQPMNTEAFF | TGTGCCAGCAGCCAAGATCCTATTGGACAGCCAATGAACACTGAAGCTTTCTTT
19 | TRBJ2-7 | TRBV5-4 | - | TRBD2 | CASSSAGTSGGRISYEQYF | TGTGCCAGCAGCTCGGCCGGGACTAGCGGGGGCCGCATTAGCTACGAGCAGTACTTC
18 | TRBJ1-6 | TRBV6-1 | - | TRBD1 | CASSEGYQQGIHNSPLHF | TGTGCCAGCAGTGAGGGATACCAACAGGGGATCCATAATTCACCCCTCCACTTT
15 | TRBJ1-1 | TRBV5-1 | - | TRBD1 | CASSFSGQVNTEAFF | TGCGCCAGCAGCTTCTCGGGACAGGTGAACACTGAAGCTTTCTTT
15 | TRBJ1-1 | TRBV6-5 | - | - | CASSYQQGLNTEAFF | TGTGCCAGCAGTTACCAACAGGGTCTGAACACTGAAGCTTTCTTT
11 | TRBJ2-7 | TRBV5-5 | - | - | CASSFQYEQYF | TGTGCCAGCAGCTTCCAATACGAGCAGTACTTC
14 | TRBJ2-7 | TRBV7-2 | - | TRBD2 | CASSLAGGNLEQYF | TGTGCCAGCAGCTTAGCGGGGGGGAATCTCGAGCAGTACTTC
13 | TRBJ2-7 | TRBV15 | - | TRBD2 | CATSRRWEGEQYF | TGTGCCACCAGCAGACGATGGGAGGGGGAGCAGTACTTC
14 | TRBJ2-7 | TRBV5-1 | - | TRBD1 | CASSFETGADEQYF | TGCGCCAGCAGCTTTGAAACAGGGGCGGACGAGCAGTACTTC
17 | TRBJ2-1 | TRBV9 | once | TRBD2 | CASSVGASGGSGNEQFF | TGTGCCAGCAGCGTAGGTGCTAGCGGGGGGTCGGGGAATGAGCAGTTCTTC
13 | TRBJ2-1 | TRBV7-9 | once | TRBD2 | CASSWLAENEQFF | TGTGCCAGCAGTTGGCTAGCGGAAAATGAGCAGTTCTTC
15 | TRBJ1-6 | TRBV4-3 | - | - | CASSKSGDSNSPLHF | TGCGCCAGCAGTAAATCCGGTGACAGTAATTCACCCCTCCACTTT
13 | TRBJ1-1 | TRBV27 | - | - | CASSLRENTEAFF | TGTGCCAGCAGTTTACGAGAGAACACTGAAGCTTTCTTT
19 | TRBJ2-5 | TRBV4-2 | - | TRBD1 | CASSQDYTGTGGRSETQYF | TGTGCCAGCAGCCAAGACTATACCGGGACAGGGGGCAGGTCGGAGACCCAGTACTTC
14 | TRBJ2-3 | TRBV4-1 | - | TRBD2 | CASSGRGSSDTQYF | TGCGCCAGCAGCGGGCGGGGGAGCTCAGATACGCAGTATTTT
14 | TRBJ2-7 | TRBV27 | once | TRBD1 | CASSDRGTSYEQYF | TGTGCCAGCAGCGACAGGGGCACGTCCTACGAGCAGTACTTC
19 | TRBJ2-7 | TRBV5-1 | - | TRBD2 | CASSLAGGAGGPGTYEQYF | TGCGCCAGCAGCTTGGCCGGTGGAGCGGGAGGGCCCGGGACCTACGAGCAGTACTTC
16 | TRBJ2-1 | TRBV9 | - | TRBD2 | CASSVPLAGGRNEQFF | TGTGCCAGCAGCGTACCCCTAGCGGGAGGAAGAAATGAGCAGTTCTTC
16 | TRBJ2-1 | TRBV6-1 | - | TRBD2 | CASSDLTSGWYNEQFF | TGTGCCAGCAGTGACCTGACTAGCGGGTGGTACAATGAGCAGTTCTTC
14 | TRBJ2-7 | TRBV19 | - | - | CASSILVGLNEQYF | TGTGCCAGTAGTATACTTGTCGGTCTAAACGAGCAGTACTTC
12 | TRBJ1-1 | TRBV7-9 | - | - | CASSFGTVEAFF | TGTGCCAGCAGCTTCGGGACTGTTGAAGCTTTCTTT
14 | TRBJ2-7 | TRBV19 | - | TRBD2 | CASSGTSGSYEQYF | TGTGCCAGTAGTGGGACTAGCGGGAGTTACGAGCAGTACTTC
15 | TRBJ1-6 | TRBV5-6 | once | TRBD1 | CASSLWTGGDSPLHF | TGTGCCAGCAGCTTGTGGACAGGGGGCGATTCACCCCTCCACTTT